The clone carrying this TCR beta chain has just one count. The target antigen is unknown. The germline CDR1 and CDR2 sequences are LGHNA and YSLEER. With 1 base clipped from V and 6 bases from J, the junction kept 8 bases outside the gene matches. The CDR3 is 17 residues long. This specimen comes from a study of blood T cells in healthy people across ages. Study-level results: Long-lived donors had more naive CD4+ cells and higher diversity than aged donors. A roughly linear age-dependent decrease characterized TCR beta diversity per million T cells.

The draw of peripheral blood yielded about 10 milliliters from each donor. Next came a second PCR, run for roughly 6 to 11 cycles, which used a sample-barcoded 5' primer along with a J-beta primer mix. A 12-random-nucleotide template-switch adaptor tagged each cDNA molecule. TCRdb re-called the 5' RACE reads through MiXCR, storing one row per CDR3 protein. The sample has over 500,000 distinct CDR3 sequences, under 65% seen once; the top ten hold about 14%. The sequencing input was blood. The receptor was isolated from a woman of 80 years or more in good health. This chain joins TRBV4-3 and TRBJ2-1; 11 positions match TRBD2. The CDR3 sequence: CASSQGLLAGAFNEQFF. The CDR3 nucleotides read TGCGCCAGCAGCCAAGGCCTACTAGCGGGGGCCTTCAATGAGCAGTTCTTC.